The 9 T cell receptor beta chains below come from one sample, sequenced in a study of cytomegalovirus exposure and HLA in healthy donors. Measured with immunoSEQ multiplex PCR; TCRdb has only the in-frame clones, and not every one. The table includes under 250,000 clones, over 75% detected once. Sequenced sample: PBMCs. The receptors derive from a young man in good health and CMV-seropositive.

The V and J genes are TRBV27 and TRBJ2-1, with 16 bases identical to TRBD2. Germline V gene sequence: CDR1 MNHEY, CDR2 SMNVEV (reference sequence). CDR3 size: 19 residues. The V and J ends lost 5 bases and 0 bases, in that order; junction bases with no gene match: 7. CDR3 sequence reads: CASSRGTSGRAHSYNEQFF. DNA for the CDR3: TGTGCCAGCAGTCGAGGGACTAGCGGGAGGGCTCACTCCTACAATGAGCAGTTCTTC.

This rearrangement joins TRBV7-9 to TRBJ1-2; 8 positions match TRBD1. Unmatched junction bases numbered 9, after V lost 5 bases and J lost 4 bases. The CDR3 is made up of 15 amino acids. Germline values: CDR1 SEHNR, CDR2 FQNEAQ (reference sequence). The CDR3 DNA follows: TGTGCCAGCAGCGCCGTACAGGGGGATTTCTATGGCTACACCTTC. It codes for CASSAVQGDFYGYTF.

The chain's CDR3 is CSVEDKAQGGEQYF. The CDR3 nucleotides are TGCAGCGTTGAAGATAAGGCACAGGGGGGCGAGCAGTACTTC. The chain joins TRBV29-1 to TRBJ2-7, with 8 positions matching TRBD1. Germline V lookup: CDR1 SQVTM, CDR2 ANQGSEA. This CDR3 region has 14 residues. V shed 0 bases and J 6 bases; nucleotides not matched to a gene: 7.

Only a few counts were recorded for this clone. The chain has TRBV5-4 and TRBJ1-1; possible D gene TRBD1, 5 bases. This CDR3 spans 15 amino acids. Germline CDR1 and CDR2: SGHNT and YYREEE (reference sequence). Trimming pared 4 bases from V and 1 base from J, leaving 14 bases between. CDR3 sequence reads: CASSPGHTGNTEAFF. The CDR3 DNA follows: TGTGCCAGCAGCCCAGGACATACTGGGAACACTGAAGCTTTCTTT. Full variable domain (outside the CDR3, taken from reference TRBV5-4 and TRBJ1-1): ETGVTQSPTHLIKTRGQQVTLRCSSQSGHNTVSWYQQALGQGPQFIFQYYREEENGRGNFPPRFSGLQFPNYSSELNVNALELDDSALYLCASSPGHTGNTEAFFGQGTRLTVV.

The rearrangement uses TRBV5-1 and TRBJ2-3; TRBD1 is a possible D gene (5 bases). V lost 2 bases and J lost 6, with 16 bases in between. Germline V gene data show CDR1 as SGHRS and CDR2 as YFSETQ. The CDR3 is 15 residues long. The CDR3 loop is CASSLGRVYGDTQYF. DNA for the CDR3: TGCGCCAGCAGCTTAGGCAGGGTGTATGGTGATACGCAGTATTTT. The variable domain in full, with the rest retrieved from reference TRBV5-1 and TRBJ2-3, is KAGVTQTPRYLIKTRGQQVTLSCSPISGHRSVSWYQQTPGQGLQFLFEYFSETQRNKGNFPGRFSGRQFSNSRSEMNVSTLELGDSALYLCASSLGRVYGDTQYFGPGTRLTVL.

The chain links TRBV4-3 to TRBJ2-7; 10 bases agree with TRBD2. Germline trimming cut 5 bases from V and 3 bases from J; bases unmatched to any gene: 7. The length of the CDR3 is 15 residues. Germline V lookup: CDR1 LGHNA, CDR2 YSLEER. CDR3 sequence reads: CASSATGTSDYEQYF. The CDR3 DNA sequence: TGCGCCAGCAGCGCAACCGGGACTAGCGACTACGAGCAGTACTTC.

The V call is TRBV7-9, the J call TRBJ1-4, with a possible D match to TRBD1 (6 bases). Germline values: CDR1 SEHNR, CDR2 FQNEAQ (reference sequence). V lost 4 bases to trimming and J lost 6 bases, with 15 bases between them. This CDR3 has 15 residues. The CDR3 spells CASSSSGGGDEKLFF. The CDR3 nucleotides are TGTGCCAGCAGCTCCTCGGGGGGCGGGGATGAAAAACTGTTTTTT.

This clone was counted between two and nine times. The chain is built from TRBV9 and TRBJ2-3; D call uncertain. The CDR3 covers 13 residues. In germline, CDR1 is SGDLS, CDR2 YYNGEE. V was clipped by 3 bases and J by 2 bases, with 7 bases between them. CDR3 sequence (DNA): TGTGCCAGCAGCGCTCAAATCACAGATACGCAGTATTTT. Encoded protein: CASSAQITDTQYF.

The rearrangement joins TRBV25-1 to TRBJ1-2; 8 bases match TRBD1. Losses at the gene ends were 6 bases for V and 4 bases for J; bases not matched to a gene: 7. CDR3 size: 14 residues. Germline CDR1 and CDR2: MGHDK and SYGVNS. The CDR3 loop is CASSEGTGIYGYTF. In DNA form, the CDR3 reads TGTGCCAGCAGCGAAGGGACAGGCATCTATGGCTACACCTTC.